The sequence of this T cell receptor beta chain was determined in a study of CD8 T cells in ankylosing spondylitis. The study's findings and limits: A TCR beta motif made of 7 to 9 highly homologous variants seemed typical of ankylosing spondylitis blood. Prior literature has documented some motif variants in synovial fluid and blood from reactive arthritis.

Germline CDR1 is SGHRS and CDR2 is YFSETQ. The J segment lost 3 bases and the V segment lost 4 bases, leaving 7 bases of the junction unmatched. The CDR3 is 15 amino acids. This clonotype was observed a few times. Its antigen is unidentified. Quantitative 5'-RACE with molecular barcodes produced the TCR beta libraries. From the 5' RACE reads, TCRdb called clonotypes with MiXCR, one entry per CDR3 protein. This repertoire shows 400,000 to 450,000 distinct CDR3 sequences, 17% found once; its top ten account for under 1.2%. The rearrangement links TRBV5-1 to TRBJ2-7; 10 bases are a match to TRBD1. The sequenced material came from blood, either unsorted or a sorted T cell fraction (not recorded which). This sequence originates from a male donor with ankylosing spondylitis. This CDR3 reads CASSTGQGVGYEQYF. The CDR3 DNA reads TGCGCCAGCAGCACCGGACAGGGGGTTGGCTACGAGCAGTACTTC.